These 19 T cell receptor beta chains share one sample of origin, sequenced in a study of T cell repertoires in cytomegalovirus infection (dated by TCRdb to between 2018 and 2021). TCRdb lists the instrument as Illumina HiSeq 1500. TCRdb reworked the public reads: Q25 trimming with fastp, MiXCR clone assembly, productive beta chains retained. Each CDR3 protein gets just one entry, which takes the most common genes and DNA from the rows behind it. This sample has fewer than 250,000 distinct CDR3 sequences in its table, and around an eighth of those were observed once. The ten largest clones add up to 1.5% to 2% of the sample. The sample comprised PBMCs. The source is a human donor in good health (CMV status not recorded). Some clones in this sample may be carry-over from other donors' samples.

This clonotype was seen a single time. The chain uses TRBV5-6 and TRBJ2-5; possibly TRBD1 or TRBD2 for D (6 bases each). Germline CDR1 and CDR2: SGHDT and YYEEEE. This CDR3 comprises 14 residues. Trimming shortened V by 0 bases and J by 4 bases, and 10 bases separated the two germline ends. The CDR3, as DNA: TGTGCCAGCAGCTTGGGGGGGCGGGGAGAGACCCAGTACTTC. The encoded protein is CASSLGGRGETQYF. The full variable domain, its missing parts supplied by reference TRBV5-6 and TRBJ2-5, is DAGVTQSPTHLIKTRGQQVTLRCSPKSGHDTVSWYQQALGQGPQFIFQYYEEEERQRGNFPDRFSGHQFPNYSSELNVNALLLGDSALYLCASSLGGRGETQYFGPGTRLLVL.

The sample holds many counts of this clonotype. V gene TRBV7-9 combines with J gene TRBJ2-2; D possibly corresponds to TRBD1 (5 bases). Trimming took off 3 bases at V and 2 bases at J, with 10 bases between the two ends. This CDR3 comprises 15 residues. CDR1 and CDR2 (germline): SEHNR, FQNEAQ (reference sequence). The CDR3 nucleotides read TGTGCCAGCAGCTTCGACAGCCCTAACACCGGGGAGCTGTTTTTT. Translation gives CASSFDSPNTGELFF.

This clonotype was counted many times. The V call is TRBV25-1, the J call TRBJ2-1; possible D gene TRBD1, 8 bases. This CDR3 comprises 12 residues. V was clipped by 7 bases and J by 8 bases, with 12 bases between them. The V gene's germline CDR1 is MGHDK and CDR2 SYGVNS. CDR3 in amino acids: CASNRGRDEQFF. As DNA, the CDR3 is TGTGCCAGCAACAGGGGGAGGGATGAGCAGTTCTTC.

This clonotype has just a few counts. The DNA of the CDR3 is TGTGCCAGCAGTTACGGGGCTGATAACGAAAGGGAGCAGTACTTC. Translating it yields CASSYGADNEREQYF. The genes are TRBV6-5 and TRBJ2-7; maybe TRBD1 (5 bases). V gave up 2 bases and J gave up 7 bases, with 18 bases separating them. The CDR3 is made up of 15 amino acids. The germline V gene encodes CDR1 MNHEY and CDR2 SVGAGI.

This clonotype has only a few counts. The rearrangement links TRBV20-1 to TRBJ1-6; 10 nucleotides match TRBD1. V was pared by 5 bases and J by 8 bases, with 6 bases of the junction left unmatched. CDR1 DFQATT and CDR2 SNEGSKA come from the germline V gene (reference sequence). This CDR3 is 14 amino acids long. The CDR3 DNA reads TGCAGTGCTTACTCCGGGACAGGGGATTCACCCCTCCACTTT. Translating gives CSAYSGTGDSPLHF.

V is TRBV20-1 and J is TRBJ1-6, with D possibly TRBD1 on 6 matching bases. Germline V gene lookup returns CDR1 DFQATT and CDR2 SNEGSKA (reference sequence). The CDR3 loop spans 13 amino acids. V lost 3 bases and J 9 bases, leaving 12 bases between the germline ends. The CDR3 reads CSASGGRSSPLHF. Here the CDR3 DNA reads TGCAGTGCTAGCGGGGGGCGTAGTTCACCCCTCCACTTT.

The table lists this clonotype with many counts. The chain links TRBV7-3 to TRBJ2-3, with TRBD2 identical over 9 bases. Germline CDR1 reads SGHTA; CDR2 reads FQGTGA. V shed 8 bases and J 5 bases; nucleotides not matched to a gene: 11. The CDR3 is 15 residues long. The DNA of the CDR3 is TGTGCCAGCCGGCCCTCGCGGGGGGGGGTAGATACGCAGTATTTT. Translating it yields CASRPSRGGVDTQYF.

This clonotype was found a few times. The chain uses TRBV20-1 and TRBJ1-5; TRBD1 might be the D (5 bases). V was clipped by 5 bases and J by 1 base, with 15 bases between them. The CDR3 sequence is 15 residues long. The V gene's germline CDR1 is DFQATT and CDR2 SNEGSKA (reference sequence). This CDR3 is CSAGGGHKSNQPQHF. The CDR3 DNA sequence: TGCAGTGCTGGGGGTGGCCACAAAAGCAATCAGCCCCAGCATTTT.

The V and J genes are TRBV2 and TRBJ2-2; D ambiguous. The V end was cut by 3 bases, the J end by 1 base, with 9 bases between. This CDR3 has 15 residues. From germline, CDR1 is SNHLY and CDR2 FYNNEI. The CDR3 DNA reads as TGTGCCAGCAGTGAGTTAGCAGGGAACACCGGGGAGCTGTTTTTT. Amino acid sequence: CASSELAGNTGELFF.

This clonotype has a handful of counts. The rearrangement joins TRBV29-1 to TRBJ2-4; 8 bases line up with TRBD2. After removal of 1 base from V and 16 bases from J, the junction contained 9 bases not matched to a gene. Germline V gene lookup returns CDR1 SQVTM and CDR2 ANQGSEA. The CDR3 has 12 amino acids. The CDR3 coding sequence is TGCAGCGTTGAAGGAGGAGCGGGGGCGACTTACTTC. Translating gives CSVEGGAGATYF. Based on the CDR3 plus reference TRBV29-1 and TRBJ2-4, the full variable domain is SAVISQKPSRDICQRGTSLTIQCQVDSQVTMMFWYRQQPGQSLTLIATANQGSEATYESGFVIDKFPISRPNLTFSTLTVSNMSPEDSSIYLCSVEGGAGATYFGAGTRLSVL.

This chain uses TRBV29-1 with TRBJ2-1; 11 nucleotides match TRBD2. Trimming took 1 base from V and 8 from J; bases not matched to a gene: 7. This CDR3 spans 15 amino acids. Germline V gene sequence: CDR1 SQVTM, CDR2 ANQGSEA. The CDR3 region is CSVEVSSGRRDEQFF. The CDR3 region has the DNA TGCAGCGTTGAAGTGTCTAGCGGGAGGAGGGATGAGCAGTTCTTC.

This chain joins TRBV19 and TRBJ1-4; D unresolved. This CDR3 is 14 amino acids long. The germline V gene has CDR1 LNHDA and CDR2 SQIVND (reference sequence). V shed 4 bases and J shed 6 bases, with 12 bases lying between them. In DNA form, the CDR3 reads TGTGCCAGTAGTAATGTGGCCGGGGATGAAAAACTGTTTTTT. Translated: CASSNVAGDEKLFF. The full variable domain, with the rest looked up from reference TRBV19 and TRBJ1-4, is DGGITQSPKYLFRKEGQNVTLSCEQNLNHDAMYWYRQDPGQGLRLIYYSQIVNDFQKGDIAEGYSVSREKKESFPLTVTSAQKNPTAFYLCASSNVAGDEKLFFGSGTQLSVL.

This clonotype was observed at least ten times. The chain employs TRBV7-2 and TRBJ2-7, with D tentatively TRBD1 (6 bases). Germline CDR1 is SGHTA and CDR2 is FQGNSA. The CDR3 consists of 14 residues. Trimming shortened V by 1 base and J by 2 bases, and 9 bases separated the two germline ends. DNA for the CDR3: TGTGCCAGCAGCTTAGGGCGGACAGCCTACGAGCAGTACTTC. It yields the protein CASSLGRTAYEQYF.

Points on this clonotype: One end of the junction is discordant with germline, which a read error may explain. Here the CDR3 DNA reads TGTGCCAGCCGGGACATCATGAACACTGTAGCTTTCTTT. Translated: CASRDIMNTVAFF. The rearrangement links TRBV6-8 to TRBJ1-1, with D maybe TRBD1 (6 bases). CDR1 MNHGY and CDR2 SAAAGT come from the germline V gene. This CDR3 has 13 residues.

This chain links TRBV25-1 with TRBJ2-1; D could derive from TRBD1 or TRBD2 (6 bases each). Germline V gene data show CDR1 as MGHDK and CDR2 as SYGVNS. Trimming shortened V by 2 bases and J by 10 bases, and 21 bases separated the two germline ends. The CDR3 is 16 residues long. Written as DNA, the CDR3 is TGTGCCAGCAGTGAAAAGGCCGGTGGGGGGCGAGCGGAGCAGTTCTTC. The encoded protein is CASSEKAGGGRAEQFF.

This clonotype came up a few times. This chain uses TRBV29-1 with TRBJ2-7; perhaps TRBD1 as D (5 bases). The length of the CDR3 is 15 residues. V was trimmed by 4 bases and J by 5 bases, leaving 21 bases between them. Germline V gene sequence: CDR1 SQVTM, CDR2 ANQGSEA. In nucleotides, the CDR3 is TGCAGCGTTGGTTTCTGGGCCCCAGGGAACCACGAGCAGTACTTC. As protein: CSVGFWAPGNHEQYF.

This clonotype was recorded many times. V and J are TRBV6-2 or TRBV6-3 and TRBJ2-7; 11 positions agree with TRBD1. The germline V gene encodes CDR1 MNHEY and CDR2 SVGEGT. V lost 6 bases, J lost 6 bases, and 13 bases stayed unmatched. This CDR3 comprises 16 residues. CDR3 sequence reads: CASRQTLTGTGGEQYF. The DNA of the CDR3 is TGTGCCAGCAGACAAACGCTTACCGGGACAGGGGGCGAGCAGTACTTC.

In its sample, this clonotype was seen many times. The chain recombines TRBV7-2 with TRBJ2-3, with 11 positions matching TRBD2. The CDR3 sequence is 15 residues long. CDR1 is SGHTA, CDR2 FQGNSA, per germline. J gave up 9 bases and V 5 bases, and 10 bases lay outside the gene matches. CDR3 residues: CASSPLAGGPGTQYF. The CDR3 nucleotides read TGTGCCAGCAGCCCTCTAGCGGGGGGTCCAGGGACGCAGTATTTT.

This clonotype turned up a few times. J is TRBJ1-3 and V is TRBV3-1; D call uncertain. V gave up 2 bases and J gave up 0 bases, with 5 bases separating them. Germline V gives CDR1 LGHDT, CDR2 YNNKEL (reference sequence). The length of the CDR3 is 14 residues. CDR3 in DNA: TGTGCCAGCAGCCAACCGATCTCTGGAAACACCATATATTTT. This codes for CASSQPISGNTIYF.